This TCR beta chain was found in a study of cytomegalovirus exposure and HLA in healthy donors. The PCR used 60 Vbeta and 13 Jbeta primers. Data came from immunoSEQ multiplex PCR; TCRdb stores just in-frame clones and leaves some out. The listing contains around 140,000 clones. Comments on this clone: No antigen is known for it.

The CDR3 length is 16 residues. Study findings and constraints: Being productive about 90% or about 30% of the time was typical of most TCR beta V segments in an earlier analysis. Under in vitro conditions, three CMV-associated chains were confirmed as specific for CMV antigens.

The sequenced material came from PBMCs. This rearrangement joins TRBV12-2 to TRBJ1-2; TRBD1, the table's D call, lacks a check against the DNA. TRBV12-2 is a pseudogene. The TCR sequence derives from a woman aged 40 to 50 in good health and CMV-seronegative. CDR3 coding DNA: TGTGCAAGTCGCTTACACTACCGGGACAGTACCCATGGCTACACCTTC. Protein: CASRLHYRDSTHGYTF.